This passage covers 17 T cell receptor beta chains from one sample sequenced in a study of blood T cell repertoires in COVID-19. Assay: immunoSEQ multiplex PCR; the TCRdb copy retains only in-frame clones and omits some. The repertoire has approximately 140,000 clones, over 80% of them found once; the top ten carry roughly 1.6%. The sample comprised peripheral blood. Receptor source: a human donor in a cohort sampled during active COVID-19.

The sample holds a few counts of this clone. The rearrangement uses TRBV3-1 (or the pseudogene TRBV3-2) and TRBJ2-3, with 9 bases aligning to TRBD2. V lost 3 bases, J lost 4 bases, and 8 bases stayed unmatched. The length of the CDR3 is 16 residues. The germline gives CDR1 LGHDT, CDR2 YNNKEL (reference sequence). As DNA, the CDR3 is TGTGCCAGCAGCCAGATATTAGCGGGAGACCCAGATACGCAGTATTTT. This codes for CASSQILAGDPDTQYF.

The chain carries TRBV18 and TRBJ1-6; D may be TRBD1 (6 bases). Germline V lookup: CDR1 KGHSH, CDR2 LQKENI. V gave up 4 bases and J gave up 6 bases, with 10 bases separating them. The CDR3 covers 14 residues. This CDR3 reads CASSQRDTNSPLHF. CDR3 DNA sequence: TGTGCCAGCTCACAAAGGGACACTAATTCACCCCTCCACTTT.

V is TRBV19 and J is TRBJ2-5; D is possibly TRBD2 (5 bases). V was shortened by 4 bases and J by 3 bases, with 15 bases between the two germline ends. CDR1 and CDR2 from the germline V gene are LNHDA and SQIVND (reference sequence). The length of the CDR3 is 15 residues. The CDR3 protein is CASSTLVGEEETQYF. The CDR3 DNA sequence: TGTGCCAGTAGTACCTTGGTGGGAGAGGAAGAGACCCAGTACTTC.

Note on this clone: Other DNA sequences in this sample translate to the same CDR3. This rearrangement joins TRBV5-1 to TRBJ2-7; the match to TRBD2 covers 11 bases. The CDR3 sequence is 14 residues long. Trimming at V came to 4 bases and at J to 4 bases, leaving 4 bases not matched to a gene. Germline values: CDR1 SGHRS, CDR2 YFSETQ. CDR3 residues: CASSLGLAVYEQYF. In DNA form, the CDR3 reads TGCGCCAGCAGCCTGGGACTAGCGGTTTACGAGCAGTACTTC.

The chain employs TRBV5-1 and TRBJ2-2, with D tentatively TRBD1 (6 bases). The CDR3 contains 15 residues. The V end lost 3 bases, the J end lost 0 bases, and 9 bases lay between the germline ends. Germline V gene data show CDR1 as SGHRS and CDR2 as YFSETQ. The DNA for the CDR3 is TGCGCCAGCAGCTCCCGACAGGCGAACACCGGGGAGCTGTTTTTT. It codes for CASSSRQANTGELFF.

This clone was seen only once. The CDR3 DNA reads as TGTGCCAGCAGCGATAGCGGGAGCCCTTACAATGAGCAGTTCTTC. Amino acids: CASSDSGSPYNEQFF. The chain couples TRBV3-1 (or the pseudogene TRBV3-2) to TRBJ2-1; 9 nucleotides line up with TRBD2. The CDR3 length is 15 residues. V shed 5 bases and J 4 bases; nucleotides not matched to a gene: 6. Germline CDR1 and CDR2: LGHDT and YNNKEL (reference sequence).

This chain uses TRBV28 with TRBJ2-2; TRBD2 matches 7 bases. Germline V gene data show CDR1 as MDHEN and CDR2 as SYDVKM. The CDR3 extends over 15 amino acids. V was clipped by 10 bases and J by 3 bases; unmatched bases: 11. CDR3 DNA: TGTGCCACTCGAAGGGCAGGGAGGGACACCGGGGAGCTGTTTTTT. Protein: CATRRAGRDTGELFF.

V is TRBV6-5 and J is TRBJ2-2, with TRBD1 as a possible D gene (5 bases). Germline CDR1 MNHEY, CDR2 SVGAGI. Between the trimmed V and J ends, which lost 2 bases and 5 bases, there was a span of 6 bases. The CDR3 covers 13 residues. The CDR3 reads CASSYPGTGELFF. DNA of the CDR3: TGTGCCAGCAGTTACCCAGGGACCGGGGAGCTGTTTTTT.

The rearrangement links TRBV6-5 to TRBJ2-7; 12 bases align to TRBD2. Germline loops: CDR1 MNHEY, CDR2 SVGAGI. J gave up 7 bases and V 6 bases, and 10 bases lay outside the gene matches. This CDR3 has 15 amino acids. The CDR3, as DNA: TGTGCCAGCAGACTGGGGACTAGCGGGCTCGGTGAGCAGTACTTC. It codes for CASRLGTSGLGEQYF.

This clone has a handful of counts. The genes are TRBV30 and TRBJ1-3; unclear D gene. Germline assignment: CDR1 GTSNPN and CDR2 SVGIG (reference sequence). The CDR3 spans 18 residues. The V gene lost 5 bases and the J gene lost 3 bases, with 26 bases spanning the gap. This CDR3 reads CAWDPTGSLFSGGNTIYF. The CDR3 DNA reads TGTGCCTGGGACCCAACGGGATCCCTTTTTTCGGGTGGAAACACCATATATTTT.

Written as DNA, the CDR3 is TGTGCCAGCAGCCGCAAACAGGGGGCGGACACTGAAGCTTTCTTT. Residues: CASSRKQGADTEAFF. This chain uses TRBV4-2 with TRBJ1-1, with 9 bases identical to TRBD1. Germline assignment: CDR1 LGHNA and CDR2 YNFKEQ. V lost 4 bases to trimming and J lost 3 bases; unmatched junction nucleotides: 6. CDR3 size: 15 residues.

This clone has just one count. The chain couples TRBV28 to TRBJ1-2; D is unclear. The V gene's germline CDR1 is MDHEN and CDR2 SYDVKM. Trimming cost V 7 bases and J 4 bases, with 13 bases left between them. This CDR3 has 13 residues. The CDR3 nucleotides are TGTGCCAGCACCCCTGGACTCCTCTATGGCTACACCTTC. This gives the protein CASTPGLLYGYTF.

This rearrangement joins TRBV18 to TRBJ1-5, with D perhaps matching TRBD1 (5 bases). This CDR3 region has 16 residues. V lost 6 bases to trimming and J lost 2 bases, with 17 bases between them. CDR1 and CDR2 (germline): KGHSH, LQKENI. CDR3: CASSGTIPGGNQPQHF. The CDR3 nucleotides are TGTGCCAGCTCTGGGACTATACCCGGGGGCAATCAGCCCCAGCATTTT.

This clone was counted a few times. This chain links TRBV9 with TRBJ2-3; 8 bases are shared with TRBD2. The CDR3 extends over 16 amino acids. J was trimmed by 4 bases and V by 4 bases; bases with no gene match: 11. Germline V gene lookup returns CDR1 SGDLS and CDR2 YYNGEE. The CDR3 here is CASSPRSGLGSDTQYF. The CDR3 coding sequence is TGTGCCAGCAGCCCCCGATCGGGACTAGGATCAGATACGCAGTATTTT.

V and J are TRBV4-3 and TRBJ2-7; 11 nucleotides align to TRBD2. The CDR3 consists of 20 residues. V was clipped by 0 bases and J by 0 bases; unmatched bases: 13. Per germline, CDR1 LGHNA and CDR2 YSLEER. The CDR3 loop is CASSQDRLAGGEPSSYEQYF. The CDR3 nucleotides are TGCGCCAGCAGCCAAGATAGGCTAGCGGGAGGAGAACCTAGCTCCTACGAGCAGTACTTC.

The gene calls are TRBV19 and TRBJ2-1; 9 positions match TRBD2. V shed 4 bases, J shed 8 bases, and the junction held 9 bases outside the gene matches. The germline V gene encodes CDR1 LNHDA and CDR2 SQIVND (reference sequence). CDR3 length equals 15 residues. DNA of the CDR3: TGTGCCAGTAGTAGGGTAGCGGGAGACGGCGATGAGCAGTTCTTC. Its translation is CASSRVAGDGDEQFF.

This clone was found a few times. This chain connects TRBV4-2 to TRBJ2-2, with 8 bases that match TRBD2. The ends lost 1 base at V and 4 bases at J; junction bases unmatched: 5. Germline assignment: CDR1 LGHNA and CDR2 YNFKEQ. This CDR3 spans 16 amino acids. The CDR3 loop reads CASSQGPGGGTGELFF. In nucleotides, the CDR3 is TGTGCCAGCAGCCAAGGCCCCGGGGGGGGCACCGGGGAGCTGTTTTTT.